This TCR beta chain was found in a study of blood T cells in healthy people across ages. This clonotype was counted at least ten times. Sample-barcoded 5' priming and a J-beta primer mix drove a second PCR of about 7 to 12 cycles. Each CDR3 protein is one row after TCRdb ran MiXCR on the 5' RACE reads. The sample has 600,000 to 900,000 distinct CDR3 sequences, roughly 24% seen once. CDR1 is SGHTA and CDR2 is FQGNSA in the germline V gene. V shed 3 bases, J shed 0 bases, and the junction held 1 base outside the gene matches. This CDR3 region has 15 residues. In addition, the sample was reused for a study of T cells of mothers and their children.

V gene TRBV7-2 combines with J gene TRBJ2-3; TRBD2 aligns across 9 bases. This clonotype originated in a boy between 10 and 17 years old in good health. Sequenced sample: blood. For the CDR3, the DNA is TGTGCCAGCAGCTTCCTAGCGGGGAGCACAGATACGCAGTATTTT. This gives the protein CASSFLAGSTDTQYF.